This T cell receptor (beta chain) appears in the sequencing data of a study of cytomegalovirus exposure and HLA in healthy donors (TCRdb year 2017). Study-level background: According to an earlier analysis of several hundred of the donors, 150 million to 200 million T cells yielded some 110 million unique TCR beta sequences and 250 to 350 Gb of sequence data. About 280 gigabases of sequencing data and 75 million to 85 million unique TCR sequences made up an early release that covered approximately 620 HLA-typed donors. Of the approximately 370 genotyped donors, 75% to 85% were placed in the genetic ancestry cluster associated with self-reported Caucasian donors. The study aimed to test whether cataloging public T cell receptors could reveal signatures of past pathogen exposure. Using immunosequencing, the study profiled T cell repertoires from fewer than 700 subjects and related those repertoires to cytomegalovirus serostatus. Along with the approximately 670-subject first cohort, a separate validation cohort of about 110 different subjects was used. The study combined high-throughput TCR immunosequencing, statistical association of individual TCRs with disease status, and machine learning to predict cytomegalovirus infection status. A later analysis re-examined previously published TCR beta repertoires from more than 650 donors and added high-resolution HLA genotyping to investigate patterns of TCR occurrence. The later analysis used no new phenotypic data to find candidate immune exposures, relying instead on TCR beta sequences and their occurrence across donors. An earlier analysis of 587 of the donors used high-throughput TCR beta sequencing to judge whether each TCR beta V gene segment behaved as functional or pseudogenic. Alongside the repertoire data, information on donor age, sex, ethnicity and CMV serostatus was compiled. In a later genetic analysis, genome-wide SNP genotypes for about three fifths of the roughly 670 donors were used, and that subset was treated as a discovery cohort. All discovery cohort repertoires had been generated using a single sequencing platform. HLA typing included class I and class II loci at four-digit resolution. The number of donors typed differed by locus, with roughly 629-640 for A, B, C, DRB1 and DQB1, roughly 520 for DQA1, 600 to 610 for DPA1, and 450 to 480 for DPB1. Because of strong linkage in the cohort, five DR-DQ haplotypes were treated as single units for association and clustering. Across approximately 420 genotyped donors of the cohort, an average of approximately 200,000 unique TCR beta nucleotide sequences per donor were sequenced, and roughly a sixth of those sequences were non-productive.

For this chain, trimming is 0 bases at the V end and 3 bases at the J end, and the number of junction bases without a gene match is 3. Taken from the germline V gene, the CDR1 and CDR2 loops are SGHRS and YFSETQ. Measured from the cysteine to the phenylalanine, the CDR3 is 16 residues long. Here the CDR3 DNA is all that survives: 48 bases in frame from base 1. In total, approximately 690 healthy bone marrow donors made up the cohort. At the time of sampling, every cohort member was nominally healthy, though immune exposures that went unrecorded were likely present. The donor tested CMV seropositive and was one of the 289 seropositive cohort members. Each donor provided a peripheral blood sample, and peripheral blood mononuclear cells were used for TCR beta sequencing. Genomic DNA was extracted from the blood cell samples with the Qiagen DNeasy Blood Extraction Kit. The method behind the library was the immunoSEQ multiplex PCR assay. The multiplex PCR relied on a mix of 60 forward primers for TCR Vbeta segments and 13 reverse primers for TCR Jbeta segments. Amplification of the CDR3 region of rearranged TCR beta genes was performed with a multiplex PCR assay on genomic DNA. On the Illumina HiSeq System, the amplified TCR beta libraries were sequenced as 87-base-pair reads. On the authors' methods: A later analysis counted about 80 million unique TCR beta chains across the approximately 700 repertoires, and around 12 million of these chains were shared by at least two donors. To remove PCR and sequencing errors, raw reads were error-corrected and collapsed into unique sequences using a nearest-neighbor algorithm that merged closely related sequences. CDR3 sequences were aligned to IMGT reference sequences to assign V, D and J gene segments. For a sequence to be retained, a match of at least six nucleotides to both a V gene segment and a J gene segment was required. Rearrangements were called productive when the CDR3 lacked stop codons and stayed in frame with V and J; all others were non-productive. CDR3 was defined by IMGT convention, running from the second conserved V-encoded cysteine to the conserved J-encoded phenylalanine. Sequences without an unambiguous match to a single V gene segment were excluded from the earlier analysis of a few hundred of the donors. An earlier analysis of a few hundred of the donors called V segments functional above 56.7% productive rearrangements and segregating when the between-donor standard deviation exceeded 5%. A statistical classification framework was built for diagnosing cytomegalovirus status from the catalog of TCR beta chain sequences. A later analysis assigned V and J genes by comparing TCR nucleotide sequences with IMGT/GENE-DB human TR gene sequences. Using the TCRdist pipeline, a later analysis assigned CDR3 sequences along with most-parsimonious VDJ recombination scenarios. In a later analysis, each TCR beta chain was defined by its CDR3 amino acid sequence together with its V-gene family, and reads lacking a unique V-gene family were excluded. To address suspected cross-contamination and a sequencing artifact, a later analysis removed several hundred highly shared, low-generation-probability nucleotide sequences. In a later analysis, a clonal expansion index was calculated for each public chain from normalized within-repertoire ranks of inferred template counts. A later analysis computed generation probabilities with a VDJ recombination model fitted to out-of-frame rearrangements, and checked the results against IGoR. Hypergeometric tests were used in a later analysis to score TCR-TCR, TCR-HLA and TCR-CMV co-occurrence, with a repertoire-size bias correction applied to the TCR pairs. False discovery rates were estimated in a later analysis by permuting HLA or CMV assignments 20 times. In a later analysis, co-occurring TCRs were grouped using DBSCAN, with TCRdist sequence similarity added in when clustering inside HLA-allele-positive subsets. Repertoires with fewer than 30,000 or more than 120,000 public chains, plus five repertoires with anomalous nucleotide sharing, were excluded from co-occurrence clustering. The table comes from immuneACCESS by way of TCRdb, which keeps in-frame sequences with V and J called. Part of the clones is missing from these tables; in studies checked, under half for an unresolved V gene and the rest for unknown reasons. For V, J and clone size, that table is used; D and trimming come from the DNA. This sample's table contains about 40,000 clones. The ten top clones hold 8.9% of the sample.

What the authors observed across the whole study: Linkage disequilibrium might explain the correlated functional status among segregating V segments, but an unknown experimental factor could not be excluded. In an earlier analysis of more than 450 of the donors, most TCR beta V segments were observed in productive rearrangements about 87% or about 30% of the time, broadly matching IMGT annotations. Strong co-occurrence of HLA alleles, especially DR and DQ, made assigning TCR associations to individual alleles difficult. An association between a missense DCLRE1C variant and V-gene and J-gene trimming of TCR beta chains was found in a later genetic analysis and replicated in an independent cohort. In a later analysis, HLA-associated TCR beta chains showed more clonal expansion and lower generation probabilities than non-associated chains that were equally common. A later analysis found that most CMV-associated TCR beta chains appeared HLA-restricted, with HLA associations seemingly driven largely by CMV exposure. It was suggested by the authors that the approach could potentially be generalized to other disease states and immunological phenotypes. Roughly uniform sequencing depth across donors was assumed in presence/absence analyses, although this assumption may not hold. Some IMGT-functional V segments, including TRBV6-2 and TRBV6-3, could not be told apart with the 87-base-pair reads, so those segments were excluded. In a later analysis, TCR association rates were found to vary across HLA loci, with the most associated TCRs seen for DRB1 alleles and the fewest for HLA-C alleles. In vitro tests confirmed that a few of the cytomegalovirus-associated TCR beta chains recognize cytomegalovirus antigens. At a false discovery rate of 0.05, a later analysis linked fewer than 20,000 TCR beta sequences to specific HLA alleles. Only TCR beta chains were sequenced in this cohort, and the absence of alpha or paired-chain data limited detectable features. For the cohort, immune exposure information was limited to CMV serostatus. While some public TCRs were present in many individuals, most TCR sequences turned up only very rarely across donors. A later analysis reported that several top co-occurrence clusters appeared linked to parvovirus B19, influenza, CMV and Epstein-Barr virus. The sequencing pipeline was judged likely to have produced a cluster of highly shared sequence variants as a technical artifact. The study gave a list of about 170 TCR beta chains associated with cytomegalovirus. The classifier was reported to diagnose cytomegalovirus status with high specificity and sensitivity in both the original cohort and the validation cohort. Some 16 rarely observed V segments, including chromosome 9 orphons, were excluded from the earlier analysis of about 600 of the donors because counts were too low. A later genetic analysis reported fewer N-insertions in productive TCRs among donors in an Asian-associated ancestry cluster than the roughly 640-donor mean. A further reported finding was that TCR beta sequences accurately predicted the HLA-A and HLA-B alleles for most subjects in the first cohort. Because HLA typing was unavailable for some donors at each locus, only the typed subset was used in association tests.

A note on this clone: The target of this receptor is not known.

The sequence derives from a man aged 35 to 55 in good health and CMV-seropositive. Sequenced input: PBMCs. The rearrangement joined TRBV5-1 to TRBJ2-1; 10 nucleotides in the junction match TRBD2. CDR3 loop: CASSLDLAGDYNEQFF. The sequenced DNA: TGCGCCAGCAGCTTGGATCTAGCGGGGGACTACAATGAGCAGTTCTTC.